Sequencing of this TCR beta chain was carried out in a study of B cell selection in AIRE deficiency. Germline CDR1 and CDR2: SEHNR and FQNEAQ (reference sequence). The CDR3 has 11 residues. Whole-study results and caveats: Shared Treg sequences had shorter CDR3s, biased toward rearrangements with few non-templated insertions. Around 30% of healthy-shared Treg TCRbeta sequences appeared in patient Tconv cells. Of approximately 4,000 shared Treg TCRbeta sequences, around 32% were healthy-only, approximately 9.9% patient-only. Only TCRbeta was sequenced; about 35% of shared healthy Treg sequences appeared in Tconv.

The assay was immunoSEQ multiplex PCR, and TCRdb's table has in-frame clones only and misses some. The sample records roughly 24,000 clones, approximately 96% being singletons. A word on this clone: Its antigen is as yet unknown. The junction and the germline gene differ at one end; a read error may be behind it.

Sorting defined conventional CD4 T cells as CD4+CD127+. The sample taken for sequencing was CD4+CD127+ conventional T cells sorted from PBMCs. The chain is built from TRBV7-9 and TRBJ1-1; D gene unclear. This clonotype was obtained from a human donor in good health. CDR3 loop: CASSPSLILIF. The DNA for the CDR3 is TGTGCCAGCAGCCCCTCCCTTATACTCATCTTT. Filled out from reference TRBV7-9 and TRBJ1-1, the complete variable domain reads DTGVSQNPRHKITKRGQNVTFRCDPISEHNRLYWYRQTLGQGPEFLTYFQNEAQLEKSRLLSDRFSAERPKGSFSTLEIQRTEQGDSAMYLCASSPSLILIFGQGTRLTVV.